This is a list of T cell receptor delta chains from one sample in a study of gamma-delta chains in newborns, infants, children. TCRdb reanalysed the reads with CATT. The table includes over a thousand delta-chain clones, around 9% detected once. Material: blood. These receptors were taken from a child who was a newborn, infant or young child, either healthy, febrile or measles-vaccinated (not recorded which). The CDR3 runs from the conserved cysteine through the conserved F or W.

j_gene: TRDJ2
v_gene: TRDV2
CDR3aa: CATGGDPSTSPLFF

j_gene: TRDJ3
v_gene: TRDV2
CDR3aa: CACDPIPTGGSSSWDTRQMFF

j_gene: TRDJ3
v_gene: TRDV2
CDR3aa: CACDQTGGSSSWDTRQMFF

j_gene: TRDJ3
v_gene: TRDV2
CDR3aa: CACDRLGEEGSWDTRQMFF

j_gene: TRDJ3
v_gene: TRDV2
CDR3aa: CACDAGANSWDTPHMFF

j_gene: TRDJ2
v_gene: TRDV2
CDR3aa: CACDTLGDKATAQLFF

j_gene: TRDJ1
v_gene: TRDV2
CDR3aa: CACDPGGSRLIF

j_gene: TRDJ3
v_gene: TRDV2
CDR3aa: CATHWGLTSSATRQMFF

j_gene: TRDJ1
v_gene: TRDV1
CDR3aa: CALGECEGFLQSLTDKLIF

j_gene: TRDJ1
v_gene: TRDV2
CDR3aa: CACVGLDTGTDKLIF

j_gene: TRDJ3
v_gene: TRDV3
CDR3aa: CAFGDTWDTRQMFF

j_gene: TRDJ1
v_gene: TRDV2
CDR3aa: CACDTPLNTDKLIF

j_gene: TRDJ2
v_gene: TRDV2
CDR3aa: CACDVTGGALTAQLFF

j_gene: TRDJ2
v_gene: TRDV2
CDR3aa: CAILGDPLTAPLFF

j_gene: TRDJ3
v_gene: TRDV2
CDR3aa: CACDTWGIRSSWDTRQMFF

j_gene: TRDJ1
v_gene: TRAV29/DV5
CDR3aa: CAASATLLGDSDKLIF

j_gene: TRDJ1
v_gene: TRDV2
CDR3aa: CACDTVAGGSHTDKLIF

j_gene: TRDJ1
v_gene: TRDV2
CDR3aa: CACDSLLGGNTDKLIF

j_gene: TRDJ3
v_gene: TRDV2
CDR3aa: CACATVLGDTWYTRQMFF

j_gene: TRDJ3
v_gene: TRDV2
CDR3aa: CACDTVLGGSWDTRQMFF

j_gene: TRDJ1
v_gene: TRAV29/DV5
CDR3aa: CAARLTMILGDTDKLIF

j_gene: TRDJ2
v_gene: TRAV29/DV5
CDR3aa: CAASVWWGRALTAQLFF

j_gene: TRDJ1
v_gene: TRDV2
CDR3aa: CACAPSGAHLIF

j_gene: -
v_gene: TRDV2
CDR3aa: CACDYAQGDTHKLFF

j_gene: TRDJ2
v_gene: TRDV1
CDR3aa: CALGEPHSLYWGCFLTAQLFF

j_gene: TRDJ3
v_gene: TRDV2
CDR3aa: CACDPMYWGILKPWDTRQMFF

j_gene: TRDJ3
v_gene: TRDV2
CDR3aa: CACDTMGDSWDTRQMFF

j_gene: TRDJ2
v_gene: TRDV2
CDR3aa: CACDTLGDSSAQLFF

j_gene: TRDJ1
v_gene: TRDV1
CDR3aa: CALGVSRGIPLLYTDKLIF

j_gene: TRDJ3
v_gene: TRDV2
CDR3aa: CACDSTWGASSWDTRQMFF

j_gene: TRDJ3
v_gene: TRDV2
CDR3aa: CACATYWGLRSLATRQMFF

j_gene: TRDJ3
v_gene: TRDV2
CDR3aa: CACATDRGFISVDTRQLFF

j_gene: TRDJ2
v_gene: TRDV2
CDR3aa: CACDPTGGRPLTAQLFF

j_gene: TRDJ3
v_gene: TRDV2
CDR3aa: CACPSGGYSLYTRPLFF

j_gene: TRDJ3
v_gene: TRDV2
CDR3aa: CACDSGRGEASWDTRQMFF

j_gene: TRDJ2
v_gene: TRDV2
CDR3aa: CACDTVLGDPSLTAQLFF

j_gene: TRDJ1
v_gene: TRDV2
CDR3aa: CAGDGLGDTDKLIF

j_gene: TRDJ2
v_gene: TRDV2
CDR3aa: CACDSLLGDTLTAQLFF

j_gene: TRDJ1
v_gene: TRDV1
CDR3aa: CALGERHLLGDTGLIF

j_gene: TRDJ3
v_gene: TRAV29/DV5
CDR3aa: CAASANTGGPSSWDTRQMFF

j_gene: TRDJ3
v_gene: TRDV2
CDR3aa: CACDTDRGAYSWDTRQMFF